This T cell receptor (beta chain) was identified during a study of blood T cell repertoires in COVID-19. As for the study in general: Whether acute or convalescent, the COVID-19 samples came from the United States, Italy and Spain. T cells, B-cell-depleted T cells, or PBMCs provided the cDNA or gDNA that served as material.

CDR3 length equals 15 residues. Germline CDR1 is SGHDT and CDR2 is YYEEEE. The ends were cut back, 6 bases at V and 1 base at J, with 16 bases in the middle. Seattle patients were enrolled during active infection and followed longitudinally. Per the original methods: Nucleated cell counts were estimated from reference gene primer amplification. Libraries were prepared by immunoSEQ multiplex PCR; TCRdb keeps only in-frame clonotypes and omits some of them. V, J and clone size derive from that table, while D and trimming were established from the DNA sequence. The sample holds roughly 410,000 clones, around 89% seen once.

The clonotype was recovered from a woman aged 40-49 years with COVID-19, enrolled during active disease. The V gene is TRBV5-6, the J gene TRBJ1-2, with no clear D. The source material was peripheral blood. CDR3 loop: CASTPSSKLNYGYTF. The CDR3 region has the DNA TGTGCCAGCACCCCCTCTTCCAAACTTAACTATGGCTACACCTTC.